The 18 T cell receptor beta chains below all came from one sample that was sequenced in a study of siplizumab effects on memory and regulatory T cells. Only in-frame clones appear in the TCRdb table, and some are missing; sequencing was by immunoSEQ multiplex PCR. The top ten clones hold approximately 1% of a sample with around 61,000 clones, 95% to 98% of them seen once. Sequencing was carried out using naive CD8+ T cells sorted from blood. Source of these receptors: a human donor in good health.

This chain connects TRBV9 to TRBJ2-5; D call uncertain. Germline-derived CDR1 and CDR2 are SGDLS and YYNGEE. CDR3 length: 15 amino acids. Trimming shortened V by 4 bases and J by 1 base, and 14 bases separated the two germline ends. CDR3 residues: CASSTGRSGQETQYF. The CDR3 DNA reads as TGTGCCAGCAGCACCGGACGGTCAGGCCAAGAGACCCAGTACTTC. The entire variable domain, with the rest obtained from reference TRBV9 and TRBJ2-5, is as follows: DSGVTQTPKHLITATGQRVTLRCSPRSGDLSVYWYQQSLDQGLQFLIQYYNGEERAKGNILERFSAQQFPDLHSELNLSSLELGDSALYFCASSTGRSGQETQYFGPGTRLLVL.

The chain joins TRBV9 to TRBJ2-7; 13 bases are shared with TRBD2. Trimming at V came to 3 bases and at J to 3 bases, leaving 3 bases not matched to a gene. The CDR3 has 15 residues. Germline V gene data show CDR1 as SGDLS and CDR2 as YYNGEE. The CDR3 is CASSAGLAGDYEQYF. The CDR3 DNA is TGTGCCAGCAGCGCCGGACTAGCGGGAGACTACGAGCAGTACTTC.

The V call is TRBV6-1, the J call TRBJ2-3, with D tentatively TRBD2 (6 bases). CDR1 is MNHNS and CDR2 is SASEGT in the germline V gene. The CDR3 consists of 16 residues. With 1 base removed from V and 4 bases from J, the gap between germline ends came to 15 bases. CDR3 residues: CASSEGLARFSDTQYF. The CDR3 region has the DNA TGTGCCAGCAGTGAAGGGCTAGCGAGGTTCTCAGATACGCAGTATTTT.

On this clone itself: One end of the junction does not line up with germline, which may come from a read error. CDR3 loop: CASSRSDEQYF. DNA of the CDR3: TGTGCCAGCAGCCGCTCCGACGAGCAGTACTTC. The rearrangement links TRBV7-9 to TRBJ2-7, with D hard to call. There are 11 residues in the CDR3. In germline, CDR1 is SEHNR, CDR2 FQNEAQ (reference sequence).

This clone showed up just once. The CDR3 here is CASSTPITDTQYF. In DNA, the CDR3 is TGTGCCAGCAGCACCCCCATTACAGATACGCAGTATTTT. The chain has TRBV6-5 and TRBJ2-3, with D unresolved. V lost 6 bases and J 3 bases, leaving 10 bases between the germline ends. CDR1 is MNHEY, CDR2 SVGAGI, per germline. This CDR3 has 13 residues.

This clone has a single count. The chain joins TRBV30 to TRBJ2-7; 10 positions match TRBD2. Trimming at V came to 0 bases and at J to 3 bases, leaving 5 bases not matched to a gene. Germline lookup yields CDR1 GTSNPN and CDR2 SVGIG (reference sequence). The CDR3 totals 15 residues. The CDR3 protein is CAWSVGLAESYEQYF. CDR3 in DNA: TGTGCCTGGAGTGTTGGACTAGCGGAAAGCTACGAGCAGTACTTC.

The rearrangement joins TRBV5-1 to TRBJ2-2, with a weak D call TRBD2 (6 bases). The V gene lost 3 bases and the J gene lost 3 bases, with 12 bases spanning the gap. Germline CDR1 SGHRS, CDR2 YFSETQ. The CDR3 is 15 amino acids. The CDR3 sequence: CASSSRRAYTGELFF. The CDR3 DNA reads TGCGCCAGCAGCTCGAGGAGGGCTTACACCGGGGAGCTGTTTTTT. The full variable domain, rest sourced from reference TRBV5-1 and TRBJ2-2, is KAGVTQTPRYLIKTRGQQVTLSCSPISGHRSVSWYQQTPGQGLQFLFEYFSETQRNKGNFPGRFSGRQFSNSRSEMNVSTLELGDSALYLCASSSRRAYTGELFFGEGSRLTVL.

The rearrangement links TRBV30 to TRBJ2-7; no clear D gene. Germline values: CDR1 GTSNPN, CDR2 SVGIG (reference sequence). V was trimmed by 0 bases and J by 2 bases, leaving 11 bases between them. This CDR3 is 14 amino acids long. The chain's CDR3 is CAWSVSFRPYEQYF. As DNA, the CDR3 is TGTGCCTGGAGTGTCTCCTTTCGGCCCTACGAGCAGTACTTC. Full variable domain (missing parts from reference TRBV30 and TRBJ2-7): SQTIHQWPATLVQPVGSPLSLECTVEGTSNPNLYWYRQAAGRGLQLLFYSVGIGQISSEVPQNLSASRPQDRQFILSSKKLLLSDSGFYLCAWSVSFRPYEQYFGPGTRLTVT.

The V and J genes are TRBV27 and TRBJ1-1; D may be TRBD1 (6 bases). This CDR3 is built from 14 residues. Trimming removed 2 bases from V and 2 bases from J, with 9 bases in between. Germline loops: CDR1 MNHEY, CDR2 SMNVEV (reference sequence). The CDR3 nucleotides read TGTGCCAGCAGTTTACGGGGGCCCAACACTGAAGCTTTCTTT. It is translated as CASSLRGPNTEAFF.

The chain couples TRBV7-9 to TRBJ2-2; D uncertain. Germline values: CDR1 SEHNR, CDR2 FQNEAQ (reference sequence). CDR3 length: 15 amino acids. Trimming removed 4 bases from V and 3 bases from J, with 12 bases in between. The CDR3 nucleotides are TGTGCCAGCAGCTCTTGGGTTGCGGACACCGGGGAGCTGTTTTTT. It yields the protein CASSSWVADTGELFF.

The chain has TRBV2 and TRBJ1-1; 7 bases are a match to TRBD1. The J segment lost 4 bases and the V segment lost 7 bases, leaving 3 bases of the junction unmatched. The CDR3 extends over 12 amino acids. The germline V gene has CDR1 SNHLY and CDR2 FYNNEI. The DNA of the CDR3 is TGTGCCAGCACTACAGGGGCCACTGAAGCTTTCTTT. This encodes CASTTGATEAFF.

The rearrangement links TRBV4-3 to TRBJ1-1; D remains ambiguous. Trimming took off 2 bases at V and 4 bases at J, with 14 bases between the two ends. CDR3 length equals 15 residues. The germline gives CDR1 LGHNA, CDR2 YSLEER. As DNA, the CDR3 is TGCGCCAGCAGCCAAATCCCCGGGATGGGCACTGAAGCTTTCTTT. Protein sequence: CASSQIPGMGTEAFF.

The rearrangement joins TRBV5-8 to TRBJ1-1; D perhaps matches TRBD1 (5 bases). V lost 4 bases and J lost 2, with 12 bases in between. CDR3 length: 14 amino acids. Germline values: CDR1 SGHTS, CDR2 YDEGEE. CDR3 bases: TGTGCCAGCAGCAGGGACGGACTCAACACTGAAGCTTTCTTT. As protein: CASSRDGLNTEAFF.

This clone was observed once. The chain has TRBV28 and TRBJ2-7; 7 nucleotides align to TRBD1. The V gene's germline CDR1 is MDHEN and CDR2 SYDVKM. V lost 5 bases to trimming and J lost 2 bases; unmatched junction nucleotides: 9. The CDR3 loop spans 15 amino acids. CDR3 loop: CASSPFVGTAYEQYF. The CDR3 DNA reads as TGTGCCAGCAGTCCTTTCGTGGGGACAGCCTACGAGCAGTACTTC.

The chain combines TRBV5-6 with TRBJ1-2, with unresolved D. The germline CDR1 and CDR2 sequences are SGHDT and YYEEEE. Trimming left V 1 base short and J 8 bases short, with 15 bases between. The CDR3 has 14 amino acids. The CDR3 sequence is CASSLHGLGAGYTF. CDR3 DNA sequence: TGTGCCAGCAGCTTGCATGGCCTCGGCGCAGGCTACACCTTC.

The chain has TRBV15 and TRBJ2-1, with 7 bases aligning to TRBD1. This CDR3 contains 15 residues. V shed 5 bases and J 5 bases; nucleotides not matched to a gene: 9. CDR1 and CDR2 (germline): LNHNV, YYDKDF (reference sequence). The CDR3 DNA reads TGTGCCACCAGCCCCCGGGACAGCCTCAACAATGAGCAGTTCTTC. It is translated as CATSPRDSLNNEQFF.

J is TRBJ2-1 and V is TRBV29-1; D gene uncertain. V lost 5 bases and J lost 0, with 8 bases in between. Germline V gene sequence: CDR1 SQVTM, CDR2 ANQGSEA. This CDR3 comprises 13 residues. CDR3 sequence: CSVSRSSYNEQFF. CDR3 sequence (DNA): TGCAGCGTTAGCAGGAGCTCCTACAATGAGCAGTTCTTC.

The CDR3: CASVGGELFF. The CDR3 DNA sequence: TGTGCCAGTGTGGGCGGGGAGCTGTTTTTT. This chain connects TRBV19 to TRBJ2-2, with no clear D. CDR3 length equals 10 residues. The germline gives CDR1 LNHDA, CDR2 SQIVND (reference sequence). V was clipped by 8 bases and J by 7 bases, with 5 bases between them.